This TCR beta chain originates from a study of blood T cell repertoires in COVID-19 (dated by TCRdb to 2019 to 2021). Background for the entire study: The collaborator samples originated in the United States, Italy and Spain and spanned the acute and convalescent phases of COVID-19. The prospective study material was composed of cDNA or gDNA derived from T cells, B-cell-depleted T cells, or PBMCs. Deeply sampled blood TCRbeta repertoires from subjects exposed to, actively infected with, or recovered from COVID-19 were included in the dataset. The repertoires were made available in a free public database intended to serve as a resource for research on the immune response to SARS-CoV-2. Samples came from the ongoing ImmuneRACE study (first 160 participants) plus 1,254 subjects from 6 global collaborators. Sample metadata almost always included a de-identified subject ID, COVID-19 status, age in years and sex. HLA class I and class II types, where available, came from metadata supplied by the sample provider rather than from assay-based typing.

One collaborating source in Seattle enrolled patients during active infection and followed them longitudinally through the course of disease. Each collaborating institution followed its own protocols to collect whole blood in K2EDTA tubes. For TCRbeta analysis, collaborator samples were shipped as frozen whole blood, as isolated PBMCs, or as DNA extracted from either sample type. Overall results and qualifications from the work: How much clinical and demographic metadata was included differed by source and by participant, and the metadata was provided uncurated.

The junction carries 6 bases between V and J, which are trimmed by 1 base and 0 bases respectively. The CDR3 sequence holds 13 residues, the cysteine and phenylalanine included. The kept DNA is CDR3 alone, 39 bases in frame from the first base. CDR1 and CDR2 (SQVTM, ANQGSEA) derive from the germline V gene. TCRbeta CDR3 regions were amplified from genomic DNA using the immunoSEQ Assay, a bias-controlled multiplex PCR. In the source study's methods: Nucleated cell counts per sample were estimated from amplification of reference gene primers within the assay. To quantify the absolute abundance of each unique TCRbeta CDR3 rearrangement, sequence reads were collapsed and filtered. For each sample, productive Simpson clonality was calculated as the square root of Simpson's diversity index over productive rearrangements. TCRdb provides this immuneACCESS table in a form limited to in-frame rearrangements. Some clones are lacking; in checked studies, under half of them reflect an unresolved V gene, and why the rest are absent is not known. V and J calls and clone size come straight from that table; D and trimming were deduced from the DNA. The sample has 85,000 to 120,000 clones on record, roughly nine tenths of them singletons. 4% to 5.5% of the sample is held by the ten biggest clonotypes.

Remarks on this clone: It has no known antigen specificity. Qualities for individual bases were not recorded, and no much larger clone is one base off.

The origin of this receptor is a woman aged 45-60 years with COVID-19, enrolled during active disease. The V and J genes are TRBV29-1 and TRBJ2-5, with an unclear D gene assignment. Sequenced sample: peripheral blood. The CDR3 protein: CSVEGLDQETQYF. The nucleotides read TGCAGCGTTGAAGGGCTAGACCAAGAGACCCAGTACTTC.